These 27 T cell receptor beta chains share one sample of origin, sequenced in a study of shared clonotypes between healthy human individuals. Data came from immunoSEQ multiplex PCR; TCRdb stores just in-frame clones and leaves some out. The sample gives 1,400,000 or so clones, 98% of which show up once; 0.3% to 0.45% is in the top ten. Sequenced: naive CD4+ T cells sorted from blood. Noted subset: CD45RA+ positively selected. Receptors originate from a man aged 25-45 years in good health.

The V call is TRBV5-1, the J call TRBJ2-5; D gene unclear. The germline V gene encodes CDR1 SGHRS and CDR2 YFSETQ. This CDR3 is 11 amino acids long. V was cut by 5 bases and J by 4 bases, with 6 bases left in between. The CDR3: CASRSGETQYF. CDR3 sequence (DNA): TGCGCCAGCAGGTCAGGAGAGACCCAGTACTTC. The entire variable domain, with the rest obtained from reference TRBV5-1 and TRBJ2-5, is as follows: KAGVTQTPRYLIKTRGQQVTLSCSPISGHRSVSWYQQTPGQGLQFLFEYFSETQRNKGNFPGRFSGRQFSNSRSEMNVSTLELGDSALYLCASRSGETQYFGPGTRLLVL.

The V call is TRBV10-1, the J call TRBJ2-5; D uncertain. This CDR3 region has 13 residues. CDR1 is WNHNN, CDR2 SYGVQD, per germline (reference sequence). The germline V and J ends were trimmed by 5 bases and 1 base, with 8 bases remaining between them. The CDR3: CASSWGPQETQYF. In DNA form, the CDR3 reads TGCGCCAGCAGTTGGGGTCCCCAAGAGACCCAGTACTTC.

The CDR3 DNA follows: TGTGCCAGCAGTGGACAGGAACCGGGTAATGAAAAACTGTTTTTT. It specifies CASSGQEPGNEKLFF. This chain connects TRBV6-5 to TRBJ1-4; TRBD1 matches at 7 bases. Germline V CDR1 and CDR2: MNHEY, SVGAGI. This CDR3 spans 15 amino acids. The J segment lost 4 bases and the V segment lost 5 bases, leaving 7 bases of the junction unmatched.

The chain joins TRBV5-5 to TRBJ1-1; D unclear. The CDR3 loop spans 15 amino acids. The V end was cut by 1 base, the J end by 0 bases, with 10 bases between. Per the germline V gene, CDR1 is SGHKS and CDR2 is YYEKEE (reference sequence). This chain's CDR3 is CASSLSADLNTEAFF. The DNA for the CDR3 is TGTGCCAGCAGCTTGTCTGCAGACCTGAACACTGAAGCTTTCTTT. Using reference TRBV5-5 and TRBJ1-1 for the parts outside the CDR3, the full variable domain is DAGVTQSPTHLIKTRGQQVTLRCSPISGHKSVSWYQQVLGQGPQFIFQYYEKEERGRGNFPDRFSARQFPNYSSELNVNALLLGDSALYLCASSLSADLNTEAFFGQGTRLTVV.

Concerning this clone: In the same sample, other DNA sequences code for this CDR3. The genes are TRBV11-3 and TRBJ2-2; maybe TRBD2 (5 bases). CDR3 length equals 14 residues. CDR1 is SGHNT, CDR2 YENEEA, per germline. V was clipped by 5 bases and J by 5 bases, with 12 bases between them. As DNA, the CDR3 is TGTGCCAGCAGCCTGGGCCGGGGTACCGGGGAGCTGTTTTTT. It is translated as CASSLGRGTGELFF.

The gene calls are TRBV7-9 and TRBJ2-1; 9 bases fit TRBD1. Germline V CDR1 and CDR2: SEHNR, FQNEAQ (reference sequence). The junction had 9 bases not matched to a gene; V was cut back by 5 bases and J by 7 bases. The CDR3 contains 15 residues. The CDR3 DNA is TGTGCCAGCAGCAAGCCGGGACAGGGTGCAAATGAGCAGTTCTTC. This codes for CASSKPGQGANEQFF.

J is TRBJ1-1 and V is TRBV5-3; 7 nucleotides line up with TRBD1. TRBV5-3 is reported as an ORF; its role is uncertain. The CDR3 runs 16 residues. Germline trimming cut 3 bases from V and 0 bases from J; bases unmatched to any gene: 8. Written as DNA, the CDR3 is TGTGCCAGAAGCTCCCGACAGGGTTCGGTGAACACTGAAGCTTTCTTT. Its protein is CARSSRQGSVNTEAFF.

CDR3 sequence: CASSLGVRQGEQYF. In nucleotides, the CDR3 is TGTGCCAGCAGCTTGGGGGTGAGACAGGGCGAGCAGTACTTC. The chain uses TRBV5-6 and TRBJ2-7, with 7 bases identical to TRBD1. Germline assignment: CDR1 SGHDT and CDR2 YYEEEE. The V and J ends lost 0 bases and 6 bases, in that order; junction bases with no gene match: 6. This CDR3 is built from 14 residues.

The chain employs TRBV5-1 and TRBJ2-1; 7 bases are shared with TRBD2. Germline trimming cut 0 bases from V and 10 bases from J; bases unmatched to any gene: 19. Per germline, CDR1 SGHRS and CDR2 YFSETQ. CDR3 length: 18 residues. DNA for the CDR3: TGCGCCAGCAGCTTGGCCACCGGGCGCGGGGGTTCTGGCGGGGAGCAGTTCTTC. The encoded protein is CASSLATGRGGSGGEQFF.

This clone was counted once. In nucleotides, the CDR3 is TGCGCCAGCAGCCCGACTAGCGGGATTGTCTCAAATGAGCAGTTCTTC. Encoded protein: CASSPTSGIVSNEQFF. J is TRBJ2-1 and V is TRBV5-1, with 11 bases identical to TRBD2. This CDR3 region has 16 residues. Germline V lookup: CDR1 SGHRS, CDR2 YFSETQ. The trim removed 4 bases at V and 7 bases at J, leaving 10 bases unmatched.

This clone was detected once. The chain links TRBV28 to TRBJ2-2; 7 bases match TRBD1. The CDR3 contains 14 residues. V gave up 2 bases and J gave up 6 bases; unmatched junction bases: 3. Germline values: CDR1 MDHEN, CDR2 SYDVKM. The CDR3 is CASSLGGQPGELFF. The CDR3 DNA sequence: TGTGCCAGCAGTTTAGGGGGACAGCCCGGGGAGCTGTTTTTT.

The chain recombines TRBV7-3 with TRBJ1-4; no firm D call. V was shortened by 10 bases and J by 6 bases, with 21 bases between the two germline ends. From germline, CDR1 is SGHTA and CDR2 FQGTGA. CDR3 size: 15 residues. The DNA for the CDR3 is TGTGCCACCGTTGGGGTCACAGATATTCATGAAAAACTGTTTTTT. Translation gives CATVGVTDIHEKLFF.

J is TRBJ1-1 and V is TRBV27; no reliable D call. CDR1 is MNHEY and CDR2 is SMNVEV in the germline V gene (reference sequence). The CDR3 is made up of 15 amino acids. V dropped 0 bases and J dropped 4 bases, with 12 bases sitting between them. The CDR3 nucleotides are TGTGCCAGCAGTTTATCGAGTCTGTGGGGCACTGAAGCTTTCTTT. Protein: CASSLSSLWGTEAFF.

Written as DNA, the CDR3 is TGTGCCACCAGCAGTAGCGGGAGTATGGCAGATACGCAGTATTTT. Translating it yields CATSSSGSMADTQYF. V gene TRBV15 combines with J gene TRBJ2-3, with 9 positions matching TRBD2. The CDR3 covers 15 residues. The V gene's germline CDR1 is LNHNV and CDR2 YYDKDF (reference sequence). V gave up 3 bases and J gave up 4 bases; unmatched junction bases: 5.

This rearrangement joins TRBV2 to TRBJ2-7; 8 positions agree with TRBD2. This CDR3 spans 14 amino acids. Germline V CDR1 and CDR2: SNHLY, FYNNEI. The V gene end was trimmed by 8 bases and the J gene end by 4 bases; junction bases not matched to a gene: 10. The CDR3 sequence: CASDQERERYEQYF. In DNA form, the CDR3 reads TGTGCCAGCGACCAGGAGCGGGAGCGGTACGAGCAGTACTTC.

The gene calls are TRBV30 and TRBJ1-3, with unresolved D. The CDR3 sequence is 12 residues long. The germline CDR1 and CDR2 sequences are GTSNPN and SVGIG (reference sequence). V was pared by 8 bases and J by 0 bases, with 8 bases between. The CDR3 DNA sequence: TGTGCCCTCAGAGTCTCTGGAAACACCATATATTTT. It encodes CALRVSGNTIYF.

This chain uses TRBV28 with TRBJ1-5; 8 bases agree with TRBD1. The CDR3 is 14 amino acids. The ends lost 5 bases at V and 4 bases at J; junction bases unmatched: 4. Germline assignment: CDR1 MDHEN and CDR2 SYDVKM. The CDR3 DNA follows: TGTGCCAGCAGTGCAGGGGGCCCGAATCAGCCCCAGCATTTT. It specifies CASSAGGPNQPQHF.

V usage is TRBV5-1 and J usage is TRBJ2-2; no clear D. CDR3 length: 14 residues. Trimming pared 4 bases from V and 3 bases from J, leaving 10 bases between. Germline V CDR1 and CDR2: SGHRS, YFSETQ. The CDR3 nucleotides are TGCGCCAGCAGCATGGACCTCGACACCGGGGAGCTGTTTTTT. Translated: CASSMDLDTGELFF. The variable domain in full, with the rest retrieved from reference TRBV5-1 and TRBJ2-2, is KAGVTQTPRYLIKTRGQQVTLSCSPISGHRSVSWYQQTPGQGLQFLFEYFSETQRNKGNFPGRFSGRQFSNSRSEMNVSTLELGDSALYLCASSMDLDTGELFFGEGSRLTVL.

V gene TRBV19 combines with J gene TRBJ1-2; the D is unclear. V lost 6 bases, J lost 4 bases, and 15 bases lay in between. The length of the CDR3 is 14 residues. Germline V gene lookup returns CDR1 LNHDA and CDR2 SQIVND (reference sequence). The CDR3 sequence: CASRLVGRSYGYTF. The DNA of the CDR3 is TGTGCCAGTAGGTTAGTGGGTCGGAGCTATGGCTACACCTTC. Full variable domain (missing parts from reference TRBV19 and TRBJ1-2): DGGITQSPKYLFRKEGQNVTLSCEQNLNHDAMYWYRQDPGQGLRLIYYSQIVNDFQKGDIAEGYSVSREKKESFPLTVTSAQKNPTAFYLCASRLVGRSYGYTFGSGTRLTVV.

The V gene is TRBV7-2, the J gene TRBJ2-7, with D unclear. The CDR3 covers 14 residues. Germline lookup yields CDR1 SGHTA and CDR2 FQGNSA. Trimming took 2 bases from V and 0 from J, leaving 8 bases between them. The CDR3 protein is CASSLTLSSYEQYF. CDR3 sequence (DNA): TGTGCCAGCAGCTTAACTCTGAGCTCCTACGAGCAGTACTTC.

This sequence joins TRBV9 and TRBJ2-4; D is ambiguous. This CDR3 region has 13 residues. V lost 3 bases and J lost 10, with 14 bases in between. Germline assignment: CDR1 SGDLS and CDR2 YYNGEE. The DNA of the CDR3 is TGTGCCAGCAGCGCTTCGTCTTCTGGGATTCAGTACTTC. Its protein product is CASSASSSGIQYF.

The CDR3 nucleotides are TGTGCCAGCACCGCAGGGGGCTCGGTTTACGAGCAGTACTTC. Its protein product is CASTAGGSVYEQYF. The rearrangement uses TRBV6-6 and TRBJ2-7; 8 bases fit TRBD1. With 7 bases clipped from V and 4 bases from J, the junction kept 9 bases outside the gene matches. This CDR3 comprises 14 residues. Germline V CDR1 and CDR2: MNHNY, SVGAGI (reference sequence).

The chain couples TRBV4-1 to TRBJ2-7; D perhaps matches TRBD1 (6 bases). The CDR3 is 15 residues long. V lost 1 base, J lost 6 bases, and 16 bases lay in between. The germline V gene encodes CDR1 MGHRA and CDR2 YSYEKL. The CDR3 DNA sequence: TGCGCCAGCAGCCAAGGCCTCAGGGGAATTGGCGAGCAGTACTTC. Translated: CASSQGLRGIGEQYF.

V usage is TRBV6-5 and J usage is TRBJ2-5; D is possibly TRBD1 (6 bases). Germline loops: CDR1 MNHEY, CDR2 SVGAGI. The germline V and J ends were trimmed by 6 bases and 5 bases, with 13 bases remaining between them. The CDR3 runs to 13 residues. For the CDR3, the DNA is TGTGCCAGCAGGGAAACAGGGTTGGAGACCCAGTACTTC. Translation gives CASRETGLETQYF.

This chain uses TRBV5-1 with TRBJ2-1, with 12 bases fitting TRBD2. From germline, CDR1 is SGHRS and CDR2 YFSETQ. The CDR3 covers 16 residues. V dropped 5 bases and J dropped 8; count of bases not matched to a gene: 11. CDR3 sequence (DNA): TGCGCCAGCAGGAGGACTAGCGGGACTATCTTTGATGAGCAGTTCTTC. It yields the protein CASRRTSGTIFDEQFF.

The V gene is TRBV30, the J gene TRBJ2-1; tentatively, D is TRBD2 (5 bases). CDR1 and CDR2 from the germline V gene are GTSNPN and SVGIG (reference sequence). V lost 2 bases and J 4 bases, leaving 12 bases between the germline ends. The CDR3 is 14 residues long. This CDR3 reads CAWSLRRGYNEQFF. The CDR3, as DNA: TGTGCCTGGAGTCTGAGACGGGGATACAATGAGCAGTTCTTC.

V usage is TRBV19 and J usage is TRBJ1-1; a possible D gene is TRBD1 (6 bases). V lost 1 base and J lost 8, with 11 bases in between. Germline CDR1 and CDR2: LNHDA and SQIVND (reference sequence). The CDR3 consists of 13 residues. CDR3 sequence reads: CASSIAPGTEAFF. CDR3 coding DNA: TGTGCCAGTAGTATAGCCCCCGGGACAGAAGCTTTCTTT.